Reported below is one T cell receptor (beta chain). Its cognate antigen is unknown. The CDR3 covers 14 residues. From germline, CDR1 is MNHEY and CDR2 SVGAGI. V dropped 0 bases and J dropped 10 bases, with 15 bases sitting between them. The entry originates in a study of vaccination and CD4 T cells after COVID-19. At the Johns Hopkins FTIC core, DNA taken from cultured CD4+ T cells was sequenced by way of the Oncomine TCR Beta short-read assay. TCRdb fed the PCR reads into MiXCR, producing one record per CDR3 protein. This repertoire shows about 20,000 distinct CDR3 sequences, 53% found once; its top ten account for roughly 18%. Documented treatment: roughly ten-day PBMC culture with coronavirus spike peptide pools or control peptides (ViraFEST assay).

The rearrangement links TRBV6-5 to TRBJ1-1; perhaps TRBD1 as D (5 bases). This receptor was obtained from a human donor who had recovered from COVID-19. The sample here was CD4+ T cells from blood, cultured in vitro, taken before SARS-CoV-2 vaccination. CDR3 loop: CASSYSGQGDGAFF. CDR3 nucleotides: TGTGCCAGCAGTTACTCGGGCCAGGGAGATGGAGCTTTCTTT.